A single sample gave rise to the 7 T cell receptor beta chains below, sequenced in a study of T-cell reconstitution after alpha-beta-depleted transplantation in children. This sample's TCRbeta library carried unique molecular identifier barcodes. TCRdb reprocessed the PCR reads with MiXCR, giving one entry per CDR3 protein. The sample holds approximately 1,000,000 distinct CDR3 sequences, around 30% seen once. The starting material was PBMCs, mostly from graft donor cells, obtained 360 days after TCRalphabeta/CD19-depleted stem cell transplant. These receptors all come from a boy under two years old who had a stem cell transplant for SCID, so the T cells may come from the graft donor.

The chain couples TRBV7-6 to TRBJ1-1; D not resolved. This CDR3 is built from 15 residues. Looked up from germline, CDR1 is SGHVS and CDR2 is FNYEAQ. Trimming removed 2 bases from V and 0 bases from J, with 10 bases in between. The CDR3 nucleotides read TGTGCCAGCAGCTTATCTCCGTCGATGAACACTGAAGCTTTCTTT. Translation: CASSLSPSMNTEAFF. The whole variable domain, remainder taken from reference TRBV7-6 and TRBJ1-1, is GAGVSQSPRYKVTKRGQDVALRCDPISGHVSLYWYRQALGQGPEFLTYFNYEAQQDKSGLPNDRFSAERPEGSISTLTIQRTEQRDSAMYRCASSLSPSMNTEAFFGQGTRLTVV.

This clonotype was counted a single time. V and J are TRBV6-1 and TRBJ1-2; 8 bases agree with TRBD1. From germline, CDR1 is MNHNS and CDR2 SASEGT. CDR3 length: 13 residues. V lost 6 bases and J lost 6; bases outside the gene matches: 6. The DNA for the CDR3 is TGTGCCAGCAGAGGGACAGGCAACCATGGCTACACCTTC. Protein product: CASRGTGNHGYTF.

This clonotype has only a few counts. This chain connects TRBV12-3 or TRBV12-4 to TRBJ2-5; 14 nucleotides align to TRBD2. The CDR3 spans 18 residues. J lost 1 base, V lost 5 bases, and 9 bases had no gene match. The CDR3 nucleotides read TGTGCCAGCAGTCCCTGGACTAGCGGGGGGCACCTCCAAGAGACCCAGTACTTC. Translated, it gives CASSPWTSGGHLQETQYF.

The chain has TRBV15 and TRBJ1-1; 7 bases are a match to TRBD1. This CDR3 comprises 15 residues. Looked up from germline, CDR1 is LNHNV and CDR2 is YYDKDF (reference sequence). V gave up 1 base and J gave up 4 bases; unmatched junction bases: 6. The CDR3 DNA reads as TGTGCCACCAGCAGAGGGATCTCAGGGGGCACTGAAGCTTTCTTT. It encodes CATSRGISGGTEAFF.

The chain couples TRBV20-1 to TRBJ2-7; 12 bases line up with TRBD2. The CDR3 length is 14 residues. The germline gives CDR1 DFQATT, CDR2 SNEGSKA (reference sequence). With 6 bases clipped from V and 5 bases from J, the junction kept 8 bases outside the gene matches. The CDR3 DNA reads as TGCAGTGCACTGGGGACTAGCGGGTTGCACGAGCAGTACTTC. Protein sequence: CSALGTSGLHEQYF.

This clonotype has just a few counts. The rearrangement uses TRBV4-1 and TRBJ2-7, with 8 bases lining up with TRBD1. Trimming cost V 4 bases and J 3 bases; bases outside gene matches: 8. The CDR3 runs 15 residues. Germline-derived CDR1 and CDR2 are MGHRA and YSYEKL. The CDR3 region is CASSPYGTGLYEQYF. CDR3 DNA sequence: TGCGCCAGCAGCCCATATGGGACAGGTCTCTACGAGCAGTACTTC.

The chain is built from TRBV18 and TRBJ2-1; D may be TRBD1 or TRBD2 (5 bases each). Deletions cut 2 bases from V and 5 bases from J, with 10 bases between. Per the germline V gene, CDR1 is KGHSH and CDR2 is LQKENI. The CDR3 sequence is 14 residues long. The CDR3: CASSPAGSNNEQFF. Written as DNA, the CDR3 is TGTGCCAGCTCACCAGCAGGGAGTAACAATGAGCAGTTCTTC.